These 6 T cell receptor beta chains were all obtained from the same sample, sequenced in a study of OX40 agonist ivuxolimab in advanced cancers. Measured with immunoSEQ multiplex PCR; TCRdb has only the in-frame clones, and not every one. This table holds 14,000 or so clones, around four fifths found once. Material: CD4+ or CD8+ T cells sorted from blood, obtained in a trial of the OX40 agonist ivuxolimab. Receptors originate from an adult with an advanced solid tumor such as melanoma, head and neck, liver or kidney cancer.

The chain combines TRBV6-5 with TRBJ1-5; TRBD1 aligns across 7 bases. This CDR3 region has 14 residues. With V trimmed by 6 bases and J by 6 bases, 8 bases remained unmatched. Germline CDR1 is MNHEY and CDR2 is SVGAGI. In DNA, the CDR3 is TGTGCCAGCAGCCAGGGGGGGGACGGTCAGCCCCAGCATTTT. Its protein is CASSQGGDGQPQHF.

CDR3 in amino acids: CATSTMPGTKFETQYF. For the CDR3, the DNA is TGTGCCACCAGCACCATGCCCGGGACCAAGTTTGAGACCCAGTACTTC. This chain uses TRBV15 with TRBJ2-5; the D gene could be TRBD1 or TRBD2 (5 bases each). The CDR3 runs 16 residues. The V end was cut by 4 bases, the J end by 5 bases, with 20 bases between. Germline V gene lookup returns CDR1 LNHNV and CDR2 YYDKDF (reference sequence).

The chain uses TRBV4-1 and TRBJ2-2; a possible D gene is TRBD1 (6 bases). V was cut by 3 bases and J by 4 bases, with 9 bases left in between. The length of the CDR3 is 14 residues. Germline V lookup: CDR1 MGHRA, CDR2 YSYEKL. The CDR3 reads CASSHRTVTGELFF. Written as DNA, the CDR3 is TGCGCCAGCAGCCACCGGACAGTCACCGGGGAGCTGTTTTTT.

The V call is TRBV18, the J call TRBJ2-1; 12 bases map to TRBD2. The CDR3 extends over 15 amino acids. Germline-derived CDR1 and CDR2 are KGHSH and LQKENI. J was trimmed by 8 bases and V by 3 bases; bases with no gene match: 5. The CDR3 DNA is TGTGCCAGCTCACCTCTAGCGGGGGGGTCTTATGAGCAGTTCTTC. Amino acids: CASSPLAGGSYEQFF.

This rearrangement joins TRBV19 to TRBJ2-7; either TRBD1 or TRBD2 may fit D (5 bases each). This CDR3 region has 14 residues. CDR1 LNHDA and CDR2 SQIVND come from the germline V gene (reference sequence). Deletions cut 5 bases from V and 0 bases from J, with 11 bases between. CDR3 amino acids: CASSFGGSSYEQYF. CDR3 nucleotides: TGTGCCAGTAGTTTTGGGGGAAGCTCCTACGAGCAGTACTTC. Variable domain in full (rest from reference TRBV19 and TRBJ2-7): DGGITQSPKYLFRKEGQNVTLSCEQNLNHDAMYWYRQDPGQGLRLIYYSQIVNDFQKGDIAEGYSVSREKKESFPLTVTSAQKNPTAFYLCASSFGGSSYEQYFGPGTRLTVT.

The rearrangement joins TRBV11-2 to TRBJ2-7; TRBD2 matches at 10 bases. With 0 bases clipped from V and 1 base from J, the junction kept 15 bases outside the gene matches. This CDR3 is built from 20 residues. Germline assignment: CDR1 SGHAT and CDR2 FQNNGV. The CDR3 is CASSLEASGSFYGRSYEQYF. CDR3 sequence (DNA): TGTGCCAGCAGCTTAGAGGCTAGCGGGAGCTTTTATGGTAGGTCCTACGAGCAGTACTTC. Full variable domain (remainder filled in from reference TRBV11-2 and TRBJ2-7): EAGVAQSPRYKIIEKRQSVAFWCNPISGHATLYWYQQILGQGPKLLIQFQNNGVVDDSQLPKDRFSAERLKGVDSTLKIQPAKLEDSAVYLCASSLEASGSFYGRSYEQYFGPGTRLTVT.